These T cell receptor beta chains were read from a single sample in a study of blood T cell repertoires in COVID-19. The table came from immunoSEQ multiplex PCR; TCRdb's copy has only in-frame clones and leaves some out. The table includes some 140,000 clones, approximately 83% detected once. Sequencing was done on a sample of peripheral blood. Every receptor here comes from a woman aged 50 to 60 who had recovered from COVID-19. Both conserved end residues are trimmed from each CDR3.

TRBJ2-7	TRBV20-1	SARQGYEQY
TRBJ1-2	TRBV7-2	ASSPGGASKLLGGYT
TRBJ1-2	TRBV2	ASSQEVEGAGYT
TRBJ1-6	TRBV19	ASGGWGQSNSPLH
TRBJ1-3	TRBV9	ASSKAGGSLDGNTIY
TRBJ2-2	TRBV11-3	ASSLESGRGASGELF
TRBJ2-3	TRBV11-3	ASSYQGPGDTQY
TRBJ1-1	TRBV11-2	ASSFRRDTEAF
TRBJ2-7	TRBV2	ASSELGRTSSYEQY
TRBJ1-2	TRBV19	ASSPRRSGNYGYT
TRBJ2-2	TRBV3-1/TRBV3-2	ASSLKVVGRASGSPGELF
TRBJ2-3	TRBV4-1	ASSQDVGLLTDTQY
TRBJ1-5	TRBV7-2	ASSLGRDFQPQH
TRBJ1-2	TRBV5-1	ASSLDWPADGYT